The 12 T cell receptor beta chains below were found in one sample sequenced in a study of cytomegalovirus exposure and HLA in healthy donors. Researchers ran the PCR with 60 Vbeta and 13 Jbeta primers. The table came from immunoSEQ multiplex PCR; TCRdb's copy has only in-frame clones and leaves some out. Of about 160,000 clones listed, roughly 85% were seen once; the top ten hold approximately 1.3%. Sequenced: PBMCs. The receptors come from a man between 25 and 39 years old in good health and CMV-seronegative.

This sequence joins TRBV7-9 and TRBJ1-4; D is possibly TRBD1 (5 bases). Trimming left V 8 bases short and J 0 bases short, with 10 bases between. In germline, CDR1 is SEHNR, CDR2 FQNEAQ (reference sequence). The CDR3 runs to 14 residues. For the CDR3, the DNA is TGTGCCAGCTATCCCAGGGCAACTAATGAAAAACTGTTTTTT. Its translation: CASYPRATNEKLFF.

This chain joins TRBV18 and TRBJ2-5, with a weak D call TRBD2 (6 bases). The CDR3 totals 15 residues. The germline CDR1 and CDR2 sequences are KGHSH and LQKENI. V lost 1 base to trimming and J lost 0 bases, with 9 bases between them. The CDR3 nucleotides are TGTGCCAGCTCACCACGGACTACCAACCAAGAGACCCAGTACTTC. It specifies CASSPRTTNQETQYF.

The chain is built from TRBV9 and TRBJ2-1; weak D call: TRBD2 (5 bases). Trimming shortened V by 3 bases and J by 4 bases, and 8 bases separated the two germline ends. Germline loops: CDR1 SGDLS, CDR2 YYNGEE. CDR3 length: 13 amino acids. As DNA, the CDR3 is TGTGCCAGCAGCGGTAGCGATTACAATGAGCAGTTCTTC. It translates to CASSGSDYNEQFF.

The chain recombines TRBV5-6 with TRBJ2-7; TRBD2 agrees at 9 bases. Germline values: CDR1 SGHDT, CDR2 YYEEEE. The J segment lost 0 bases and the V segment lost 4 bases, leaving 14 bases of the junction unmatched. The CDR3 has 18 amino acids. CDR3 loop: CASSAPAGGSVVSYEQYF. CDR3 nucleotides: TGTGCCAGCAGCGCCCCAGCGGGGGGCTCCGTCGTCTCCTACGAGCAGTACTTC.

The J gene is TRBJ1-1, the V gene TRBV11-2, with 8 bases matching TRBD1. The CDR3 contains 14 residues. With V trimmed by 5 bases and J by 5 bases, 7 bases remained unmatched. The germline CDR1 and CDR2 sequences are SGHAT and FQNNGV. CDR3 coding DNA: TGTGCCAGCAGCGGACAGGGCGCGGGGACTGAAGCTTTCTTT. Protein sequence: CASSGQGAGTEAFF.

The CDR3 loop reads CASSLVAGEKNSPLHF. For the CDR3, the DNA is TGCGCCAGCAGCTTGGTAGCAGGGGAAAAAAATTCACCCCTCCACTTT. This chain connects TRBV5-1 to TRBJ1-6; D perhaps matches TRBD1 (6 bases). The CDR3 totals 16 residues. Germline V CDR1 and CDR2: SGHRS, YFSETQ. Trimming removed 0 bases from V and 7 bases from J, with 14 bases in between. Full variable domain (missing parts from reference TRBV5-1 and TRBJ1-6): KAGVTQTPRYLIKTRGQQVTLSCSPISGHRSVSWYQQTPGQGLQFLFEYFSETQRNKGNFPGRFSGRQFSNSRSEMNVSTLELGDSALYLCASSLVAGEKNSPLHFGNGTRLTVT.

Points on this clone: In the same sample, other DNA sequences code for this CDR3. The chain has TRBV7-2 and TRBJ2-7; 9 bases match TRBD2. Unmatched junction bases numbered 7, after V lost 5 bases and J lost 2 bases. Germline lookup yields CDR1 SGHTA and CDR2 FQGNSA. This CDR3 is 15 amino acids long. CDR3 sequence (DNA): TGTGCCAGCAGCCCGCTGGCGGGAGGGCCCTACGAGCAGTACTTC. Its translation: CASSPLAGGPYEQYF. The full variable domain, its missing parts supplied by reference TRBV7-2 and TRBJ2-7, is GAGVSQSPSNKVTEKGKDVELRCDPISGHTALYWYRQSLGQGLEFLIYFQGNSAPDKSGLPSDRFSAERTGGSVSTLTIQRTQQEDSAVYLCASSPLAGGPYEQYFGPGTRLTVT.

This chain joins TRBV5-8 and TRBJ1-2, with D hard to call. There are 16 residues in the CDR3. Per germline, CDR1 SGHTS and CDR2 YDEGEE. The germline V and J ends were trimmed by 4 bases and 4 bases, with 20 bases remaining between them. This chain's CDR3 is CASSRGSFTEGYGYTF. CDR3 DNA: TGTGCCAGCAGCCGAGGGTCGTTCACGGAAGGCTATGGCTACACCTTC.

This sequence joins TRBV11-2 and TRBJ2-1; TRBD2 matches at 11 bases. The germline gives CDR1 SGHAT, CDR2 FQNNGV. J was trimmed by 7 bases and V by 6 bases; bases with no gene match: 5. CDR3 length: 14 residues. Here the CDR3 DNA reads TGTGCCAGCAGGATAGCGGGAGGGCAAAATGAGCAGTTCTTC. Translation: CASRIAGGQNEQFF.

The chain joins TRBV10-3 to TRBJ2-5, with TRBD2 matching over 12 bases. CDR3 size: 16 residues. Germline V gene data show CDR1 as ENHRY and CDR2 as SYGVKD. With V trimmed by 4 bases and J by 5 bases, 8 bases remained unmatched. The chain's CDR3 is CAISGSSGGAWETQYF. CDR3 in DNA: TGTGCCATCAGTGGTTCTAGCGGGGGGGCTTGGGAGACCCAGTACTTC.

The chain has TRBV7-2 and TRBJ2-7; the match to TRBD1 covers 8 bases. The V gene's germline CDR1 is SGHTA and CDR2 FQGNSA. This CDR3 has 15 amino acids. Trimming cost V 1 base and J 3 bases; bases outside gene matches: 5. The CDR3 region has the DNA TGTGCCAGCAGCTTAGGGGGGACAGGCGGCTACGAGCAGTACTTC. Protein product: CASSLGGTGGYEQYF.

The chain couples TRBV7-9 to TRBJ2-1, with D possibly TRBD2 on 6 matching bases. From germline, CDR1 is SEHNR and CDR2 FQNEAQ (reference sequence). V lost 1 base, J lost 2 bases, and 12 bases lay in between. This CDR3 comprises 16 residues. The DNA of the CDR3 is TGTGCCAGCAGCTTAGTATCGGCGGGACCCTACAATGAGCAGTTCTTC. It codes for CASSLVSAGPYNEQFF. Variable domain in full (rest from reference TRBV7-9 and TRBJ2-1): DTGVSQNPRHKITKRGQNVTFRCDPISEHNRLYWYRQTLGQGPEFLTYFQNEAQLEKSRLLSDRFSAERPKGSFSTLEIQRTEQGDSAMYLCASSLVSAGPYNEQFFGPGTRLTVL.